These 22 T cell receptor beta chains share one sample of origin, sequenced in a study of identical twins. TCRdb ran MiXCR on the 5' RACE reads and lists one entry per CDR3 protein. The sample carries 200,000 to 250,000 distinct CDR3 sequences, roughly 12% recorded once. These same records also appear under a second study, on yellow fever vaccine responses in identical twins.

Specimen: memory (CD45RO+) T cells sorted from blood. These receptors were collected from a woman aged 18-29 years in good health.

This clonotype showed up just a few times. This sequence joins TRBV15 and TRBJ2-3; a possible D gene is TRBD2 (5 bases). The length of the CDR3 is 17 residues. V lost 0 bases and J 3 bases, leaving 16 bases between the germline ends. Germline V gene sequence: CDR1 LNHNV, CDR2 YYDKDF (reference sequence). The CDR3 reads CATSRELSRTGTDTQYF. The CDR3, as DNA: TGTGCCACCAGCAGAGAATTGTCCCGCACGGGGACAGATACGCAGTATTTT.

The CDR3, as DNA: TGCAGTGCTAGAGCCGGGGGGGCCGAGAATCAGCCCCAGCATTTT. Encoded protein: CSARAGGAENQPQHF. The chain carries TRBV20-1 and TRBJ1-5, with TRBD1 as a possible D gene (6 bases). The CDR3 totals 15 residues. Germline V CDR1 and CDR2: DFQATT, SNEGSKA (reference sequence). V was clipped by 1 base and J by 4 bases, with 14 bases between them.

This clonotype was found a few times. As DNA, the CDR3 is TGTGCCAGCAGTTACTCCCGAGGAACCCGCCCCACTGAAGCTTTCTTT. This encodes CASSYSRGTRPTEAFF. The chain uses TRBV6-5 and TRBJ1-1; D uncertain. Germline assignment: CDR1 MNHEY and CDR2 SVGAGI. The CDR3 has 16 residues. Trimming cost V 0 bases and J 4 bases, with 15 bases left between them.

Only a few counts were recorded for this clonotype. The V and J genes are TRBV10-3 and TRBJ2-7; 8 positions agree with TRBD1. There are 15 residues in the CDR3. V shed 4 bases, J shed 6 bases, and the junction held 11 bases outside the gene matches. Germline V gene lookup returns CDR1 ENHRY and CDR2 SYGVKD. The CDR3 region is CAISADRVFPTEQYF. CDR3 DNA sequence: TGTGCCATCAGTGCGGACAGGGTTTTTCCAACCGAGCAGTACTTC.

This clonotype showed up just a few times. The CDR3 reads CATSRLAGVNEQFF. The DNA for the CDR3 is TGTGCCACCAGCAGACTAGCGGGGGTCAATGAGCAGTTCTTC. The chain has TRBV15 and TRBJ2-1; 10 bases agree with TRBD2. This CDR3 comprises 14 residues. Germline loops: CDR1 LNHNV, CDR2 YYDKDF (reference sequence). The junction had 1 base not matched to a gene; V was cut back by 2 bases and J by 6 bases.

The chain links TRBV6-1 to TRBJ2-7; D is uncertain. This CDR3 region has 13 residues. The V end lost 7 bases, the J end lost 7 bases, and 17 bases lay between the germline ends. The V gene's germline CDR1 is MNHNS and CDR2 SASEGT. In DNA form, the CDR3 reads TGTGCCAGCAAAGCCTTCTATTCTTGGGAGCAGTACTTC. Protein product: CASKAFYSWEQYF.

V gene TRBV10-1 combines with J gene TRBJ2-7, with a weak D call TRBD1 (6 bases). This CDR3 spans 16 amino acids. Deletions cut 3 bases from V and 0 bases from J, with 15 bases between. In germline, CDR1 is WNHNN, CDR2 SYGVQD (reference sequence). CDR3 in DNA: TGCGCCAGCAGTGACCCCAGACAGGCCTCCTCCTACGAGCAGTACTTC. This gives the protein CASSDPRQASSYEQYF.

The chain links TRBV2 to TRBJ2-7; D might be TRBD2 (5 bases). CDR1 is SNHLY, CDR2 FYNNEI, per germline. The CDR3 runs to 12 residues. V was cut by 6 bases and J by 5 bases, with 11 bases left in between. In DNA form, the CDR3 reads TGTGCCAGCAGGGTCTTACTAGACGAGCAGTACTTC. Amino acids: CASRVLLDEQYF.

This clonotype was recorded at least ten times. The genes are TRBV12-3 or TRBV12-4 and TRBJ2-3; 8 nucleotides align to TRBD1. The CDR3 extends over 16 amino acids. J gave up 1 base and V 7 bases, and 10 bases lay outside the gene matches. The CDR3 protein is CASTPQRQGRTDTQYF. DNA for the CDR3: TGTGCCAGCACCCCACAGAGACAGGGGCGCACAGATACGCAGTATTTT.

This clonotype came up many times. The V and J genes are TRBV3-1 and TRBJ2-1, with 10 bases fitting TRBD2. Trimming at V came to 3 bases and at J to 7 bases, leaving 6 bases not matched to a gene. The germline V gene has CDR1 LGHDT and CDR2 YNNKEL (reference sequence). The CDR3 contains 15 residues. CDR3 bases: TGTGCCAGCAGCCAGTCTAGCGGGAGAGGGAATGAGCAGTTCTTC. Translation gives CASSQSSGRGNEQFF.

This clonotype was observed a few times. CDR3 sequence: CASSRQGTDTDTQYF. The CDR3 bases are TGTGCCAGCAGTAGACAGGGTACGGACACAGATACGCAGTATTTT. This chain connects TRBV12-3 or TRBV12-4 to TRBJ2-3; 7 bases are shared with TRBD1. The V and J ends lost 5 bases and 2 bases, in that order; junction bases with no gene match: 7. This CDR3 has 15 residues.

A few counts support this clonotype. The chain has TRBV7-6 and TRBJ1-1, with D hard to call. The CDR3 runs 14 residues. The V and J ends lost 5 bases and 1 base respectively, with 11 bases between them. The germline V gene has CDR1 SGHVS and CDR2 FNYEAQ. Written as DNA, the CDR3 is TGTGCCAGCAGCATCGGGGAACGGAACACTGAAGCTTTCTTT. This gives the protein CASSIGERNTEAFF.

The chain has TRBV9 and TRBJ2-3; the match to TRBD2 covers 10 bases. The CDR3 is made up of 16 amino acids. CDR1 and CDR2 (germline): SGDLS, YYNGEE. Losses at the gene ends were 3 bases for V and 6 bases for J; bases not matched to a gene: 10. CDR3 sequence (DNA): TGTGCCAGCAGCGAGAGCGGGGGGGGTTTCACGGATACGCAGTATTTT. The encoded protein is CASSESGGGFTDTQYF.

V and J are TRBV13 and TRBJ2-3, with 14 bases identical to TRBD2. With V trimmed by 5 bases and J by 3 bases, 13 bases remained unmatched. The CDR3 loop spans 19 amino acids. CDR1 and CDR2 from the germline V gene are PRHDT and FYEKMQ (reference sequence). The CDR3 loop reads CASSPTPTSGGAKTDTQYF. CDR3 coding DNA: TGTGCCAGCAGCCCCACTCCGACTAGCGGGGGGGCCAAAACAGATACGCAGTATTTT.

This clonotype was counted at least ten times. The V call is TRBV12-3 or TRBV12-4, the J call TRBJ2-7, with D hard to call. Trimming removed 2 bases at V and 2 bases at J, with 7 bases between. The CDR3 has 13 amino acids. In nucleotides, the CDR3 is TGTGCCAGCAGTTTATTCATTCCCTACGAGCAGTACTTC. Protein product: CASSLFIPYEQYF.

J is TRBJ2-3 and V is TRBV27; 7 positions match TRBD1. With V trimmed by 5 bases and J by 0 bases, 8 bases remained unmatched. Germline CDR1 and CDR2: MNHEY and SMNVEV (reference sequence). CDR3 length equals 16 residues. The CDR3 here is CASSPRTGYSTDTQYF. Here the CDR3 DNA reads TGTGCCAGCAGTCCCAGGACAGGATATAGCACAGATACGCAGTATTTT.

The chain links TRBV28 to TRBJ2-5, with 8 bases that match TRBD2. The CDR3 covers 14 residues. Germline values: CDR1 MDHEN, CDR2 SYDVKM. V was pared by 5 bases and J by 5 bases, with 7 bases of the junction left unmatched. The CDR3 loop reads CASSSNSGAETQYF. DNA of the CDR3: TGTGCCAGCAGTAGCAATAGCGGGGCGGAGACCCAGTACTTC.

This clonotype was seen only a few times. This chain connects TRBV7-9 to TRBJ2-7, with TRBD1 matching over 10 bases. There are 13 residues in the CDR3. The ends lost 5 bases at V and 6 bases at J; junction bases unmatched: 4. Germline CDR1 reads SEHNR; CDR2 reads FQNEAQ (reference sequence). CDR3 nucleotides: TGTGCCAGCAGCACGGACAGGGGGGCCGAGCAGTACTTC. It encodes CASSTDRGAEQYF.

The chain has TRBV20-1 and TRBJ2-7, with D perhaps matching TRBD2 (6 bases). CDR1 DFQATT and CDR2 SNEGSKA come from the germline V gene (reference sequence). V gave up 5 bases and J gave up 3 bases, with 17 bases separating them. The CDR3 runs 14 residues. The CDR3 region is CSAFSGSILYEQYF. Here the CDR3 DNA reads TGCAGTGCTTTTAGCGGCTCTATCCTCTACGAGCAGTACTTC.

This clonotype was recorded at least ten times. V gene TRBV27 combines with J gene TRBJ2-3; tentatively, D is TRBD1 or TRBD2 (6 bases each). The CDR3 contains 17 residues. CDR1 and CDR2 (germline): MNHEY, SMNVEV (reference sequence). V shed 6 bases and J shed 0 bases, with 19 bases lying between them. CDR3: CASSPGWRGASTDTQYF. The CDR3 nucleotides read TGTGCCAGCAGCCCGGGGTGGAGGGGGGCTAGCACAGATACGCAGTATTTT.

This clonotype was recorded a few times. The genes are TRBV6-2 or TRBV6-3 and TRBJ2-2, with TRBD2 identical over 14 bases. V shed 5 bases, J shed 6 bases, and the junction held 5 bases outside the gene matches. CDR1 and CDR2 from the germline V gene are MNHEY and SVGEGT. CDR3 size: 16 residues. The CDR3: CASSPRTSGGSGELFF. CDR3 bases: TGTGCCAGCAGTCCCCGGACTAGCGGGGGGTCCGGGGAGCTGTTTTTT.

This chain connects TRBV3-1 to TRBJ1-1; no clear D. Deletions cut 0 bases from V and 10 bases from J, with 12 bases between. Germline V lookup: CDR1 LGHDT, CDR2 YNNKEL (reference sequence). The CDR3 contains 13 residues. DNA for the CDR3: TGTGCCAGCAGCCAAGAGAGCCTTCGGGGAGCTTTCTTT. Its protein product is CASSQESLRGAFF.